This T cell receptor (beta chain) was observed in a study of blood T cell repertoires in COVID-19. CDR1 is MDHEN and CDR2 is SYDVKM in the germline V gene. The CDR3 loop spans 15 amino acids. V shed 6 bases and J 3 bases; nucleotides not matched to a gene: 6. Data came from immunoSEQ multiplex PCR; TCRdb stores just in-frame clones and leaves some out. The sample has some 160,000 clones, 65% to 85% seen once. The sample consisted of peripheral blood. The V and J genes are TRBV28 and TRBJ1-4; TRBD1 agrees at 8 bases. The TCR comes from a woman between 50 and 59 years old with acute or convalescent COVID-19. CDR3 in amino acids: CASSTTGDANEKLFF. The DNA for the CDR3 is TGTGCCAGCAGCACGACAGGGGATGCTAATGAAAAACTGTTTTTT.